These 4 T cell receptor beta chains originate from one sample sequenced in a study of blood T cells in healthy people across ages. Next came a second PCR, run for about 6 to 11 cycles, which used a sample-barcoded 5' primer along with a J-beta primer mix. TCRdb reanalysed the 5' RACE reads using MiXCR and keeps one entry per CDR3 protein. The sample has around 1,500,000 distinct CDR3 sequences; about 30% are singletons. The sample taken for sequencing was blood. The receptors were sampled from a woman younger than 45 in good health.

The chain employs TRBV7-2 and TRBJ2-5, with D tentatively TRBD2 (5 bases). V was trimmed by 8 bases and J by 1 base, leaving 11 bases between them. CDR3 length: 13 amino acids. CDR1 and CDR2 (germline): SGHTA, FQGNSA. CDR3 loop: CASGGSVQETQYF. The CDR3 DNA reads as TGTGCCAGCGGCGGGTCAGTCCAAGAGACCCAGTACTTC.

The chain uses TRBV7-9 and TRBJ1-2, with 7 bases lining up with TRBD1. This CDR3 is 15 amino acids long. J gave up 3 bases and V 1 base, and 5 bases lay outside the gene matches. Looked up from germline, CDR1 is SEHNR and CDR2 is FQNEAQ (reference sequence). The CDR3 DNA reads as TGTGCCAGCAGCTTAGGCTCCCAGGGGGACTATGGCTACACCTTC. It codes for CASSLGSQGDYGYTF. The full variable domain, rest sourced from reference TRBV7-9 and TRBJ1-2, is DTGVSQNPRHKITKRGQNVTFRCDPISEHNRLYWYRQTLGQGPEFLTYFQNEAQLEKSRLLSDRFSAERPKGSFSTLEIQRTEQGDSAMYLCASSLGSQGDYGYTFGSGTRLTVV.

This clonotype was detected only a few times. V is TRBV20-1 and J is TRBJ2-3, with 14 nucleotides matching TRBD2. V lost 6 bases and J lost 4; bases outside the gene matches: 12. Germline values: CDR1 DFQATT, CDR2 SNEGSKA (reference sequence). This CDR3 is built from 17 residues. CDR3 coding DNA: TGCAGTGCCTACGGACTAGCGGGGGGCGGCACGGCAGATACGCAGTATTTT. Protein: CSAYGLAGGGTADTQYF.

CDR3 coding DNA: TGTGCCAGCACCGGCGAGGGAGGTCCCCAGCATTTT. As protein: CASTGEGGPQHF. The chain employs TRBV12-3 or TRBV12-4 and TRBJ1-5; D is ambiguous. The CDR3 extends over 12 amino acids. The V gene lost 7 bases and the J gene lost 10 bases, with 14 bases spanning the gap.